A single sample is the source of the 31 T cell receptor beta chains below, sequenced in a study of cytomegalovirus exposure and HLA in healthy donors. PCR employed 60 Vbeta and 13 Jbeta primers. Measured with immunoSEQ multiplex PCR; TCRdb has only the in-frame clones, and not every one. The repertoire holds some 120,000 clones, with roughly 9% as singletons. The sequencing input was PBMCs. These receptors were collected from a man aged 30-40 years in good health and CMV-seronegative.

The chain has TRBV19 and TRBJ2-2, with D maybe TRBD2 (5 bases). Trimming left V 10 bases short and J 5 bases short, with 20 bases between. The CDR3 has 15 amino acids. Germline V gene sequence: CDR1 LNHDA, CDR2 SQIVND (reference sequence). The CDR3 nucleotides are TGTGCCACCACTCTTGAGGGTAGGGTGACCGGGGAGCTGTTTTTT. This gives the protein CATTLEGRVTGELFF.

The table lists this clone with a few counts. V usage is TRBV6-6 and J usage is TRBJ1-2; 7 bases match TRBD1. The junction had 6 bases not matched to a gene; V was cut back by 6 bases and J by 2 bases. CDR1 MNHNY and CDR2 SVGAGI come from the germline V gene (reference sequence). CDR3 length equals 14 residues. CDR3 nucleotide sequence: TGTGCCAGCAGCCCCGGGACAGTGAACTATGGCTACACCTTC. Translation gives CASSPGTVNYGYTF.

CDR3 nucleotide sequence: TGTGCCAGTAGTAACCCCAGGGGCACAGATACGCAGTATTTT. Its protein is CASSNPRGTDTQYF. The rearrangement uses TRBV19 and TRBJ2-3, with D perhaps TRBD1 (5 bases). The CDR3 sequence is 14 residues long. Trimming cost V 4 bases and J 1 base, with 9 bases left between them. The germline CDR1 and CDR2 sequences are LNHDA and SQIVND (reference sequence). The entire variable domain, with the rest obtained from reference TRBV19 and TRBJ2-3, is as follows: DGGITQSPKYLFRKEGQNVTLSCEQNLNHDAMYWYRQDPGQGLRLIYYSQIVNDFQKGDIAEGYSVSREKKESFPLTVTSAQKNPTAFYLCASSNPRGTDTQYFGPGTRLTVL.

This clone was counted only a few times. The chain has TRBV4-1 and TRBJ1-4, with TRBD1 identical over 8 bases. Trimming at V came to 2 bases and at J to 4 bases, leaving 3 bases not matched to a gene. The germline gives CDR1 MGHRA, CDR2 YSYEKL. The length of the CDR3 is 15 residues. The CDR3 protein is CASSQPTGDNEKLFF. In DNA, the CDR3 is TGCGCCAGCAGCCAACCGACAGGGGATAATGAAAAACTGTTTTTT.

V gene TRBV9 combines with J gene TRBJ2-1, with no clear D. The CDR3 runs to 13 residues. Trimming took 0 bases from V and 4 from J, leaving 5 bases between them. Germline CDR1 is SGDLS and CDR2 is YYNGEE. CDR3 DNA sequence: TGTGCCAGCAGCGTAGCTGAGTACAATGAGCAGTTCTTC. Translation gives CASSVAEYNEQFF. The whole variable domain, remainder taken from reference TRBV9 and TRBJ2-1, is DSGVTQTPKHLITATGQRVTLRCSPRSGDLSVYWYQQSLDQGLQFLIQYYNGEERAKGNILERFSAQQFPDLHSELNLSSLELGDSALYFCASSVAEYNEQFFGPGTRLTVL.

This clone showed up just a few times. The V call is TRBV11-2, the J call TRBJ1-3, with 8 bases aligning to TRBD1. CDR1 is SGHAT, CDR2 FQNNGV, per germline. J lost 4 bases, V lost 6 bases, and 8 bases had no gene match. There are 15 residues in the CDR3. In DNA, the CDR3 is TGTGCCAGCAGTTTTTGGACAGGGTACGGAAACACCATATATTTT. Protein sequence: CASSFWTGYGNTIYF.

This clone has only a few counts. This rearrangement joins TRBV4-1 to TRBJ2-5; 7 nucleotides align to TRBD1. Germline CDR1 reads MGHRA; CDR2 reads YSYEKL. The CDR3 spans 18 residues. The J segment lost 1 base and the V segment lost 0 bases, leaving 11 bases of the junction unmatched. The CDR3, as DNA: TGCGCCAGCAGCCAAGATTGGTTAGGGGGCCCTACCCAAGAGACCCAGTACTTC. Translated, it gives CASSQDWLGGPTQETQYF.

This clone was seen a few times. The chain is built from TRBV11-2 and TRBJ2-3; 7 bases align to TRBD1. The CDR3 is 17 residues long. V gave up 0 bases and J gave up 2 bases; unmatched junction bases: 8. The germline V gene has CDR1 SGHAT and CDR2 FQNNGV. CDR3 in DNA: TGTGCCAGCAGCTTAGAACCCTCGGGACAGTTCACAGATACGCAGTATTTT. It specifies CASSLEPSGQFTDTQYF.

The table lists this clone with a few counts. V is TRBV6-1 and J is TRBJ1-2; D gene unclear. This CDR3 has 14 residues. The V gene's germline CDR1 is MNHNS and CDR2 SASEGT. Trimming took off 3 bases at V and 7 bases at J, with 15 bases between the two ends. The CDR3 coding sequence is TGTGCCAGCAGTGAGGGCCCGGGGTTCAGTGGCTACACCTTC. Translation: CASSEGPGFSGYTF.

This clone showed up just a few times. The CDR3: CSDDRNYGYGYTF. CDR3 DNA sequence: TGCAGCGATGACAGGAATTATGGCTATGGCTACACCTTC. The chain employs TRBV29-1 and TRBJ1-2; weak D call: TRBD1 (6 bases). The CDR3 loop spans 13 amino acids. The V and J ends lost 7 bases and 4 bases respectively, with 16 bases between them. Germline values: CDR1 SQVTM, CDR2 ANQGSEA.

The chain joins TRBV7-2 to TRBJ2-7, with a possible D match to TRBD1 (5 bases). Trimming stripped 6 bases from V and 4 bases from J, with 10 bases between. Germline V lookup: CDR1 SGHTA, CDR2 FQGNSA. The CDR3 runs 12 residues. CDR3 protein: CASSKTGYEQYF. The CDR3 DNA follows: TGTGCCAGCAGTAAAACAGGTTACGAGCAGTACTTC.

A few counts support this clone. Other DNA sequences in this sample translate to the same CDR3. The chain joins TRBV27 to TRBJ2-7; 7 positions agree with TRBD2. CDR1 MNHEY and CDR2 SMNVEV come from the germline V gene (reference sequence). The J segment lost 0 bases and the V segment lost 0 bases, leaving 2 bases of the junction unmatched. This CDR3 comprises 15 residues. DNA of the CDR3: TGTGCCAGCAGTTTATCGGGGGGGAGCTCCTACGAGCAGTACTTC. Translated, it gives CASSLSGGSSYEQYF.

The CDR3 is CATGGRRETQYF. The CDR3 bases are TGTGCCACCGGAGGGAGGCGAGAGACCCAGTACTTC. The rearrangement links TRBV28 to TRBJ2-5, with D tentatively TRBD2 (6 bases). Germline loops: CDR1 MDHEN, CDR2 SYDVKM. V dropped 10 bases and J dropped 4 bases, with 13 bases sitting between them. This CDR3 comprises 12 residues.

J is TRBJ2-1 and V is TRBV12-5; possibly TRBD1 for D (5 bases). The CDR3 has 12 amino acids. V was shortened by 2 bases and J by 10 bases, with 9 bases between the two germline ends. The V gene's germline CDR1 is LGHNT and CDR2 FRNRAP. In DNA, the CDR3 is TGTGCTAGTGGTTTGCACCGGACAGAGCAGTTCTTC. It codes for CASGLHRTEQFF.

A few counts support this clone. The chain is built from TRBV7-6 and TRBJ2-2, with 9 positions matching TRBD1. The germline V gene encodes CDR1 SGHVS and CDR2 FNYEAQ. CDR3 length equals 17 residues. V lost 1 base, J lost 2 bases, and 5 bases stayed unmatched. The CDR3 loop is CASSLVPGQGNTGELFF. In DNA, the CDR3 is TGTGCCAGCAGCTTAGTCCCGGGACAGGGTAACACCGGGGAGCTGTTTTTT.

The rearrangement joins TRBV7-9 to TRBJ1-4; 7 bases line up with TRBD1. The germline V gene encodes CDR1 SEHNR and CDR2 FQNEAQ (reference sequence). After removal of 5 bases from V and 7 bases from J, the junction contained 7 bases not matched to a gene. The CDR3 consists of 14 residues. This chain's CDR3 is CASSLGTAPEKLFF. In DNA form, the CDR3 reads TGTGCCAGCAGCCTCGGGACAGCCCCTGAAAAACTGTTTTTT.

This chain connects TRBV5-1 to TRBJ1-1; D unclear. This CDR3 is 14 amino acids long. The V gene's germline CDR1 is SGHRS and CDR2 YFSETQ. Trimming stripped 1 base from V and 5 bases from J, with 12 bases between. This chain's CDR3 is CASSLIFPGTEAFF. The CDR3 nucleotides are TGCGCCAGCAGCTTGATTTTTCCCGGTACTGAAGCTTTCTTT.

CDR3 region: CASSALADRWGLYEQYF. CDR3 DNA sequence: TGTGCCAGCAGCGCGCTCGCCGACAGGTGGGGTCTCTACGAGCAGTACTTC. The chain employs TRBV9 and TRBJ2-7, with a possible D match to TRBD1 (6 bases). Trimming took off 3 bases at V and 3 bases at J, with 22 bases between the two ends. CDR3 length equals 17 residues. Looked up from germline, CDR1 is SGDLS and CDR2 is YYNGEE.

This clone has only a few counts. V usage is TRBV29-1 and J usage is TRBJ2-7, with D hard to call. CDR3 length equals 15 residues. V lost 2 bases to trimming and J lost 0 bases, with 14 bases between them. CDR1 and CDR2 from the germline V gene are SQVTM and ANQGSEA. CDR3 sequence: CSVESWAQSSYEQYF. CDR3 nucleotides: TGCAGCGTTGAAAGTTGGGCCCAGAGCTCCTACGAGCAGTACTTC.

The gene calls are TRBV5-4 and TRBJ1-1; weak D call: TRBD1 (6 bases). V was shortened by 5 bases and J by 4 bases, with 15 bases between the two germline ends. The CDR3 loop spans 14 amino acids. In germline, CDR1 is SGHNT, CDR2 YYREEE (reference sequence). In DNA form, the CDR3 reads TGTGCCAGCAGGTCACTCGGCAGGGGCACTGAAGCTTTCTTT. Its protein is CASRSLGRGTEAFF.

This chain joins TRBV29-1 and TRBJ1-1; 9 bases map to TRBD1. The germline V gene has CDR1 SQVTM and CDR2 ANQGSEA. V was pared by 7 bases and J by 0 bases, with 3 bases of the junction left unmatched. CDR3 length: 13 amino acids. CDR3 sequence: CSAYRGLNTEAFF. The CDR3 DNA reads TGCAGCGCTTACAGGGGGCTGAACACTGAAGCTTTCTTT.

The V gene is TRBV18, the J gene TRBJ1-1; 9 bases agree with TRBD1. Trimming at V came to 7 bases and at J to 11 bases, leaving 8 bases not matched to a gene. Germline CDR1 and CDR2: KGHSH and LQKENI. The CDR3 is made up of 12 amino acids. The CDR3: CASFLQGAQAFF. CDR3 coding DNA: TGTGCCAGCTTCCTACAGGGGGCTCAGGCTTTCTTT.

Here the CDR3 reads CASSSGQLGFYGYTF. The DNA for the CDR3 is TGTGCCAGCAGTTCGGGACAGCTGGGATTCTATGGCTACACCTTC. This chain links TRBV6-5 with TRBJ1-2; TRBD1 matches at 7 bases. Germline CDR1 reads MNHEY; CDR2 reads SVGAGI. The CDR3 is 15 amino acids. V lost 4 bases, J lost 4 bases, and 9 bases stayed unmatched.

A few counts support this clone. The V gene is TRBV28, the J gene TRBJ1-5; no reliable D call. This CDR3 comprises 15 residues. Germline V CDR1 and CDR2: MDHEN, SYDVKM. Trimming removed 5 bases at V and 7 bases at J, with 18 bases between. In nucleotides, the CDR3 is TGTGCCAGCAGTCCCATTGACGGAGCTCGGCAGCCCCAGCATTTT. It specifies CASSPIDGARQPQHF.

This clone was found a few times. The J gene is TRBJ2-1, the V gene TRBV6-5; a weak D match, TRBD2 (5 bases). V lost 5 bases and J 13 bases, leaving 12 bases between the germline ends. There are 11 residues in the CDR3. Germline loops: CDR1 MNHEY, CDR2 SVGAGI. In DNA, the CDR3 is TGTGCCAGCAGTGCCGGGATCCTACAGTTCTTC. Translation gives CASSAGILQFF.

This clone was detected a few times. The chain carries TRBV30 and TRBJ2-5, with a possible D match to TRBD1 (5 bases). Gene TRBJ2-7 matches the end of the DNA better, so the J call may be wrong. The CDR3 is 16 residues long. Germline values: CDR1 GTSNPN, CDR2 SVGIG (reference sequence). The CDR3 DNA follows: TGTGCCTGGAGTGACGGTTTTCAGGGCACTTCCTACGAGCAGTACTTC. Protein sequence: CAWSDGFQGTSYEQYF.

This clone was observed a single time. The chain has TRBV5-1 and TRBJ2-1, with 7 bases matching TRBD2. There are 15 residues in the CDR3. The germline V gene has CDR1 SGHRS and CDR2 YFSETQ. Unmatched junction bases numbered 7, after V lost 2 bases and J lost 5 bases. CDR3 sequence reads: CASSFSLATNNEQFF. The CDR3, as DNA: TGCGCCAGCAGCTTTTCACTAGCGACTAACAATGAGCAGTTCTTC.

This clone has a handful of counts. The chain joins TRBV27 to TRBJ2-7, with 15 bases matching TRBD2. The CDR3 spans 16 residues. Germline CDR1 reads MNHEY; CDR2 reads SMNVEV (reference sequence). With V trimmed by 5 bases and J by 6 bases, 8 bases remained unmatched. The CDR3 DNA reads TGTGCCAGCAGTCTACAAGGGGGACTAGCGGGAGGCGAGCAGTACTTC. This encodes CASSLQGGLAGGEQYF.

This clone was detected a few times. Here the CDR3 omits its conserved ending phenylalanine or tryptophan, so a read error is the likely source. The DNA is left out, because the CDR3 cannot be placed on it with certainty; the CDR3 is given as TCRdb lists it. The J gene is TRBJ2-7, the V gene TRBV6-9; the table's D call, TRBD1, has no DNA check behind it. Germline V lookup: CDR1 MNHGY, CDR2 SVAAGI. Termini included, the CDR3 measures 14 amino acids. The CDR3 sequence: CASLPRTGGYRRLI.

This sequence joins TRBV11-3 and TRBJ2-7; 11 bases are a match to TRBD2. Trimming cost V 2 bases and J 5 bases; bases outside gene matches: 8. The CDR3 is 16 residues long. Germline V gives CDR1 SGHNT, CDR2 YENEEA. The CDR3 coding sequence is TGTGCCAGCAGCTTAACAACTAGCGGGAGTCTCCACGAGCAGTACTTC. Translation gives CASSLTTSGSLHEQYF. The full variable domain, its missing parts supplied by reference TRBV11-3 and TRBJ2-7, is EAGVVQSPRYKIIEKKQPVAFWCNPISGHNTLYWYLQNLGQGPELLIRYENEEAVDDSQLPKDRFSAERLKGVDSTLKIQPAELGDSAVYLCASSLTTSGSLHEQYFGPGTRLTVT.

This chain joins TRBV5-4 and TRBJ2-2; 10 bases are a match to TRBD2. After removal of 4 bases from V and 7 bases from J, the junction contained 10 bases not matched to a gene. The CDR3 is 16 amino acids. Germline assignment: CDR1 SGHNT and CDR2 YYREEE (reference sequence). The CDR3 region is CASSVRTSGKGGELFF. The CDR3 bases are TGTGCCAGCAGCGTCAGAACTAGCGGGAAGGGCGGGGAGCTGTTTTTT. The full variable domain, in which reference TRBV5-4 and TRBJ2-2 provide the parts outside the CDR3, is ETGVTQSPTHLIKTRGQQVTLRCSSQSGHNTVSWYQQALGQGPQFIFQYYREEENGRGNFPPRFSGLQFPNYSSELNVNALELDDSALYLCASSVRTSGKGGELFFGEGSRLTVL.